One and the same sample provided the 30 T cell receptor beta chains below, sequenced in a study of PD-1 blockade in classical Hodgkin lymphoma. The sample's time point: cycle 4 day 1 (C4D1), after more than 5 weeks of nivolumab. Every patient had relapsed following autologous stem cell transplantation, and cohorts differed in brentuximab vedotin exposure. Method: immunoSEQ multiplex PCR; TCRdb's copy keeps in-frame clones and lacks some. This sample has under 45,000 clones, with approximately 67% found just once. The starting material was peripheral blood mononuclear cells (PBMCs), obtained before the fourth cycle of nivolumab. These TCRs come from a human donor with classical Hodgkin lymphoma.

The chain carries TRBV11-1 and TRBJ1-2; 12 positions agree with TRBD1. CDR1 and CDR2 (germline): SGHAT, FQDESV (reference sequence). V dropped 2 bases and J dropped 4; count of bases not matched to a gene: 5. The CDR3 has 16 amino acids. CDR3 sequence: CASSLPGTGGLYGYTF. The CDR3 DNA sequence: TGTGCCAGCAGCTTACCTGGGACAGGGGGCCTCTATGGCTACACCTTC.

This clone was detected only once. The V and J genes are TRBV5-4 and TRBJ2-4; no clear D. V dropped 2 bases and J dropped 16 bases, with 16 bases sitting between them. The CDR3 covers 12 residues. Germline CDR1 and CDR2: SGHNT and YYREEE (reference sequence). DNA for the CDR3: TGTGCCAGCAGCTTCGGGTACGGAGAGGAATACTTC. It specifies CASSFGYGEEYF.

This clone was found once. The genes are TRBV28 and TRBJ2-7; 8 bases line up with TRBD2. Unmatched junction bases numbered 6, after V lost 6 bases and J lost 5 bases. Per the germline V gene, CDR1 is MDHEN and CDR2 is SYDVKM. The CDR3 is 13 amino acids. CDR3: CASSRTSLHEQYF. The CDR3 nucleotides are TGTGCCAGCAGCCGGACTAGCCTACACGAGCAGTACTTC.

The gene calls are TRBV5-4 and TRBJ2-7, with D possibly being TRBD1 (6 bases). Deletions cut 3 bases from V and 2 bases from J, with 9 bases between. Germline lookup yields CDR1 SGHNT and CDR2 YYREEE (reference sequence). The CDR3 totals 13 residues. CDR3 sequence reads: CASSSDRTYEQYF. CDR3 DNA sequence: TGTGCCAGCAGCTCGGACAGAACCTACGAGCAGTACTTC.

The chain carries TRBV4-2 and TRBJ2-2; D may correspond to TRBD1 or TRBD2 (6 bases each). The CDR3 sequence is 16 residues long. CDR1 and CDR2 (germline): LGHNA, YNFKEQ. V dropped 4 bases and J dropped 3 bases, with 15 bases sitting between them. The CDR3 sequence is CASSPLGGPDTGELFF. As DNA, the CDR3 is TGTGCCAGCAGCCCCTTAGGGGGGCCCGACACCGGGGAGCTGTTTTTT.

In this sample, this clone turned up a few times. The chain links TRBV18 to TRBJ1-2, with TRBD1 identical over 10 bases. This CDR3 has 17 amino acids. V trimming: 8 bases; J trimming: 3 bases; junction bases outside the gene matches: 15. Germline V CDR1 and CDR2: KGHSH, LQKENI. The CDR3 reads CASRQTGQGIVDYGYTF. CDR3 in DNA: TGTGCCAGCAGACAGACGGGACAGGGGATAGTAGACTATGGCTACACCTTC.

This chain uses TRBV30 with TRBJ2-2, with 7 positions matching TRBD1. CDR3 length: 16 amino acids. Germline V gene lookup returns CDR1 GTSNPN and CDR2 SVGIG (reference sequence). Trimming cost V 6 bases and J 8 bases; bases outside gene matches: 18. This chain's CDR3 is CACRNRGQNSFGELFF. The CDR3 DNA is TGTGCCTGTAGAAATAGGGGGCAGAACTCGTTTGGGGAGCTGTTTTTT.

This chain joins TRBV9 and TRBJ2-4; TRBD2 might be the D (5 bases). The CDR3 extends over 14 amino acids. Between the trimmed V and J ends, which lost 0 bases and 6 bases, there was a span of 10 bases. Germline V gene sequence: CDR1 SGDLS, CDR2 YYNGEE. CDR3 region: CASSVGRRGNIQYF. In DNA, the CDR3 is TGTGCCAGCAGCGTAGGGCGACGGGGAAACATTCAGTACTTC.

This clone came up once. This chain joins TRBV7-6 and TRBJ1-5; D uncertain. V was cut by 1 base and J by 0 bases, with 10 bases left in between. Germline values: CDR1 SGHVS, CDR2 FNYEAQ. CDR3 length equals 16 residues. CDR3: CASSLVGGYSNQPQHF. CDR3 in DNA: TGTGCCAGCAGCTTAGTGGGAGGGTATAGCAATCAGCCCCAGCATTTT.

This clone has more than one count but fewer than ten. The rearrangement joins TRBV13 to TRBJ1-4; no firm D call. V was trimmed by 2 bases and J by 2 bases, leaving 9 bases between them. The CDR3 runs to 15 residues. Germline V lookup: CDR1 PRHDT, CDR2 FYEKMQ (reference sequence). CDR3 coding DNA: TGTGCCAGCAGCTTAAGTCTCGCTACTAATGAAAAACTGTTTTTT. Translation gives CASSLSLATNEKLFF.

The gene calls are TRBV11-2 and TRBJ2-1; D perhaps matches TRBD2 (5 bases). Germline CDR1 and CDR2: SGHAT and FQNNGV. CDR3 size: 17 residues. V was trimmed by 5 bases and J by 0 bases, leaving 17 bases between them. As DNA, the CDR3 is TGTGCCAGCAGCCATCGAGGGCAGACCACCTCCTACAATGAGCAGTTCTTC. Its protein product is CASSHRGQTTSYNEQFF.

The chain has TRBV7-2 and TRBJ2-3, with 11 bases fitting TRBD2. There are 14 residues in the CDR3. CDR1 and CDR2 from the germline V gene are SGHTA and FQGNSA. V lost 4 bases and J lost 8; bases outside the gene matches: 5. CDR3 region: CASSSGLAELTQYF. The CDR3 nucleotides read TGTGCCAGCAGCTCGGGACTAGCGGAGCTTACGCAGTATTTT.

This clone was seen repeatedly, ten times or more. J is TRBJ2-7 and V is TRBV7-2, with 8 bases identical to TRBD1. CDR1 is SGHTA and CDR2 is FQGNSA in the germline V gene. With 6 bases clipped from V and 2 bases from J, the junction kept 6 bases outside the gene matches. This CDR3 has 14 residues. The CDR3 protein is CASSRTGGTYEQYF. DNA of the CDR3: TGTGCCAGCAGTCGTACAGGGGGGACCTACGAGCAGTACTTC.

This clone was seen a few times. V usage is TRBV19 and J usage is TRBJ1-1; D remains unclear. Germline V lookup: CDR1 LNHDA, CDR2 SQIVND (reference sequence). Trimming removed 1 base from V and 3 bases from J, with 9 bases in between. The CDR3 sequence is 14 residues long. CDR3 amino acids: CASSIGGVYTEAFF. The DNA for the CDR3 is TGTGCCAGTAGTATAGGGGGAGTGTACACTGAAGCTTTCTTT.

The V and J genes are TRBV19 and TRBJ2-1; D perhaps matches TRBD1 (6 bases). Germline lookup yields CDR1 LNHDA and CDR2 SQIVND (reference sequence). V was cut by 1 base and J by 2 bases, with 9 bases left in between. The CDR3 is 15 amino acids. The CDR3 here is CASSIGGPPYNEQFF. For the CDR3, the DNA is TGTGCCAGTAGTATAGGGGGGCCCCCCTACAATGAGCAGTTCTTC.

This clone was seen a handful of times. This chain links TRBV2 with TRBJ2-5; 9 bases map to TRBD2. The CDR3 has 17 residues. CDR1 and CDR2 from the germline V gene are SNHLY and FYNNEI. V trimming: 1 base; J trimming: 3 bases; junction bases outside the gene matches: 9. CDR3 loop: CASSEVDSGGLKETQYF. The CDR3 nucleotides read TGTGCCAGCAGTGAAGTAGATAGCGGGGGATTAAAAGAGACCCAGTACTTC.

This clone has more than one count but fewer than ten. The chain is built from TRBV4-1 and TRBJ2-2; D may be TRBD1 (6 bases). The V gene lost 1 base and the J gene lost 4 bases, with 16 bases spanning the gap. Germline-derived CDR1 and CDR2 are MGHRA and YSYEKL. The CDR3 runs to 17 residues. The CDR3 protein is CASSQGGVVGGTGELFF. The CDR3 nucleotides read TGCGCCAGCAGCCAAGGCGGAGTAGTAGGGGGCACCGGGGAGCTGTTTTTT.

This clone occurred many times. The V call is TRBV30, the J call TRBJ2-1; D might be TRBD2 (7 bases). CDR1 and CDR2 from the germline V gene are GTSNPN and SVGIG (reference sequence). This CDR3 region has 14 residues. Trimming pared 8 bases from V and 8 bases from J, leaving 22 bases between. The CDR3 sequence is CAGLPGGLLDEQFF. The CDR3 DNA follows: TGTGCCGGCCTACCGGGGGGCCTATTAGATGAGCAGTTCTTC.

The chain has TRBV10-3 and TRBJ1-1; no clear D gene. The germline V gene encodes CDR1 ENHRY and CDR2 SYGVKD. This CDR3 is 13 amino acids long. Trimming took off 0 bases at V and 6 bases at J, with 8 bases between the two ends. This CDR3 reads CAISESIGAEAFF. CDR3 bases: TGTGCCATCAGTGAGTCGATTGGGGCTGAAGCTTTCTTT.

This chain uses TRBV19 with TRBJ2-1; 7 nucleotides match TRBD2. The CDR3 runs 15 residues. Losses at the gene ends were 3 bases for V and 3 bases for J; bases not matched to a gene: 5. From germline, CDR1 is LNHDA and CDR2 SQIVND (reference sequence). The CDR3 nucleotides are TGTGCCAGTAGTATTTCACTAGCGATCTACAATGAGCAGTTCTTC. Translation gives CASSISLAIYNEQFF.

The V gene is TRBV4-3, the J gene TRBJ2-7; 8 bases align to TRBD1. Germline loops: CDR1 LGHNA, CDR2 YSLEER. The CDR3 is 15 amino acids. The J segment lost 3 bases and the V segment lost 1 base, leaving 5 bases of the junction unmatched. Written as DNA, the CDR3 is TGCGCCAGCAGCCAAGGGGACAGGCCATACTACGAGCAGTACTTC. It yields the protein CASSQGDRPYYEQYF.

The chain recombines TRBV30 with TRBJ2-1, with TRBD2 matching 8 bases. Per the germline V gene, CDR1 is GTSNPN and CDR2 is SVGIG (reference sequence). Losses at the gene ends were 3 bases for V and 7 bases for J; bases not matched to a gene: 11. The CDR3 covers 15 residues. The CDR3, as DNA: TGTGCCTGGAGCCCACCGGGCGGGGGGTTGAATGAGCAGTTCTTC. Translated: CAWSPPGGGLNEQFF. The whole variable domain, remainder taken from reference TRBV30 and TRBJ2-1, is SQTIHQWPATLVQPVGSPLSLECTVEGTSNPNLYWYRQAAGRGLQLLFYSVGIGQISSEVPQNLSASRPQDRQFILSSKKLLLSDSGFYLCAWSPPGGGLNEQFFGPGTRLTVL.

The chain has TRBV11-2 and TRBJ2-1, with 7 bases that match TRBD1. The CDR3 is made up of 18 amino acids. CDR1 and CDR2 from the germline V gene are SGHAT and FQNNGV. V was clipped by 0 bases and J by 5 bases; unmatched bases: 13. The CDR3 DNA reads TGTGCCAGCAGCTTAGATCGACCGGGAACAGGGGAAAACAATGAGCAGTTCTTC. Its translation: CASSLDRPGTGENNEQFF.

V usage is TRBV9 and J usage is TRBJ2-1, with D possibly being TRBD2 (5 bases). CDR1 and CDR2 from the germline V gene are SGDLS and YYNGEE. The CDR3 runs to 16 residues. V shed 0 bases and J shed 7 bases, with 17 bases lying between them. The CDR3 loop reads CASSVDGAVGDNEQFF. In DNA form, the CDR3 reads TGTGCCAGCAGCGTAGACGGAGCGGTCGGGGATAATGAGCAGTTCTTC.

This clone was recorded only once. The genes are TRBV18 and TRBJ2-2; TRBD2 agrees at 10 bases. The CDR3 extends over 16 amino acids. The germline CDR1 and CDR2 sequences are KGHSH and LQKENI. Unmatched junction bases numbered 3, after V lost 2 bases and J lost 3 bases. The DNA for the CDR3 is TGTGCCAGCTCACCATCTAGCGGGGGCGACACCGGGGAGCTGTTTTTT. Its protein is CASSPSSGGDTGELFF.

V usage is TRBV9 and J usage is TRBJ1-4, with D possibly TRBD1 on 5 matching bases. Germline V gene data show CDR1 as SGDLS and CDR2 as YYNGEE. V was pared by 3 bases and J by 4 bases, with 7 bases between. This CDR3 has 13 residues. CDR3 DNA: TGTGCCAGCAGCGCGACAGTTAATGAAAAACTGTTTTTT. Amino acid sequence: CASSATVNEKLFF.

V usage is TRBV2 and J usage is TRBJ2-3; TRBD2 matches at 7 bases. Germline V lookup: CDR1 SNHLY, CDR2 FYNNEI. This CDR3 spans 15 amino acids. J was trimmed by 5 bases and V by 6 bases; bases with no gene match: 11. In DNA form, the CDR3 reads TGTGCCAGCAGGGCGGGGTTGGGGGAGGGAGATACGCAGTATTTT. Translation: CASRAGLGEGDTQYF.

In its sample, this clone was seen a few times. The V and J genes are TRBV4-1 and TRBJ1-6; D gene ambiguous. CDR3 length equals 13 residues. V gave up 4 bases and J gave up 7 bases, with 8 bases separating them. CDR1 is MGHRA, CDR2 YSYEKL, per germline. The CDR3 nucleotides are TGCGCCAGCAGCCCCGTGGGGAATTCACCCCTCCACTTT. Its translation: CASSPVGNSPLHF.

There are a few counts of this clone. In DNA form, the CDR3 reads TGTGCCAGCAGCTATTCCGGGACAGGGAATTCACCCCTCCACTTT. Its translation: CASSYSGTGNSPLHF. V usage is TRBV7-8 and J usage is TRBJ1-6; 9 nucleotides line up with TRBD1. There are 15 residues in the CDR3. The V segment lost 4 bases and the J segment 7 bases; nucleotides outside the gene matches: 5. Germline V CDR1 and CDR2: SGHVS, FQNEAQ.

The genes are TRBV11-1 and TRBJ1-1; D is uncertain. The germline gives CDR1 SGHAT, CDR2 FQDESV (reference sequence). Trimming removed 2 bases from V and 2 bases from J, with 9 bases in between. The CDR3 covers 14 residues. The CDR3 is CASSLIGPNTEAFF. The CDR3 bases are TGTGCCAGCAGCTTAATCGGGCCCAACACTGAAGCTTTCTTT.